Shown below are 17 T cell receptor beta chains from a single sample sequenced in a study of regulatory T cells in long-lasting Graves disease. Time point given: persistent/refractory GD, antithyroid drugs over 5 years with positive TRAb. RNA isolated from PBMCs was used to make the TCR library. Combining iRepertoire HTBI primers with Arm-PCR of CDR3 regions, the authors built TCR beta libraries. TCRdb reprocessed the multiplex PCR reads via MiXCR and lists one record per CDR3 protein. The sample has 600,000 to 800,000 distinct CDR3 sequences, 25% to 30% seen once. Sequenced material: peripheral blood mononuclear cells (PBMCs), taken when the disease was refractory, from a patient treated with antithyroid drugs. The source is a female donor with Graves disease.

In this sample, this clonotype turned up a few times. The chain combines TRBV12-5 with TRBJ1-5; 9 bases are a match to TRBD1. The CDR3 extends over 16 amino acids. V dropped 4 bases and J dropped 7; count of bases not matched to a gene: 11. Germline-derived CDR1 and CDR2 are LGHNT and FRNRAP. CDR3 in DNA: TGTGCTAGTGGTTCGCAGACAGGGGGAGAGGCACAGCCCCAGCATTTT. Translation gives CASGSQTGGEAQPQHF.

CDR3: CASSLNPPPSGRAGYEQYF. The CDR3 DNA is TGTGCCAGCAGTTTAAACCCCCCCCCTAGCGGGAGGGCCGGCTACGAGCAGTACTTC. The chain has TRBV28 and TRBJ2-7, with 12 bases lining up with TRBD2. Trimming cost V 2 bases and J 3 bases; bases outside gene matches: 14. The CDR3 covers 19 residues. Germline values: CDR1 MDHEN, CDR2 SYDVKM.

The chain carries TRBV6-1 and TRBJ1-5; 9 bases agree with TRBD1. The CDR3 sequence is 16 residues long. V dropped 3 bases and J dropped 3; count of bases not matched to a gene: 6. CDR1 is MNHNS, CDR2 SASEGT, per germline. The chain's CDR3 is CASSDTGTGTNQPQHF. As DNA, the CDR3 is TGTGCCAGCAGTGACACCGGGACAGGGACCAATCAGCCCCAGCATTTT.

This CDR3 is CASTRTTRTGELFF. CDR3 nucleotide sequence: TGTGCCAGCACAAGAACCACCCGCACCGGGGAGCTGTTTTTT. This chain uses TRBV6-1 with TRBJ2-2; D is undetermined. Trimming cost V 7 bases and J 4 bases, with 13 bases left between them. The CDR3 is 14 amino acids. CDR1 is MNHNS and CDR2 is SASEGT in the germline V gene.

The chain employs TRBV25-1 and TRBJ1-5; 9 positions agree with TRBD1. Per germline, CDR1 MGHDK and CDR2 SYGVNS. The trim removed 10 bases at V and 2 bases at J, leaving 12 bases unmatched. The CDR3 runs to 16 residues. The CDR3 here is CATSGDREGGNQPQHF. CDR3 sequence (DNA): TGTGCCACCTCTGGGGACAGGGAGGGAGGCAATCAGCCCCAGCATTTT.

In this sample, this clonotype turned up many times. The CDR3, as DNA: TGTGCCAGCAGCCCCTACGAGTTTGAAGCTTTCTTT. Its translation is CASSPYEFEAFF. V usage is TRBV11-2 and J usage is TRBJ1-1, with no clear D. V was trimmed by 5 bases and J by 7 bases, leaving 11 bases between them. Germline V CDR1 and CDR2: SGHAT, FQNNGV. CDR3 length: 12 amino acids.

The table lists this clonotype with a few counts. The chain is built from TRBV15 and TRBJ1-4, with 7 bases identical to TRBD1. Germline V gene sequence: CDR1 LNHNV, CDR2 YYDKDF (reference sequence). The CDR3 is 18 amino acids. V gave up 0 bases and J gave up 8 bases; unmatched junction bases: 15. The CDR3 is CATSRDLPLDRMEEKLFF. The CDR3, as DNA: TGTGCCACCAGCAGAGATCTCCCCCTGGACAGGATGGAGGAAAAACTGTTTTTT.

This clonotype was counted between two and nine times. This chain connects TRBV19 to TRBJ1-5, with 9 bases matching TRBD1. The CDR3 runs 18 residues. V was pared by 6 bases and J by 0 bases, with 12 bases of the junction left unmatched. Looked up from germline, CDR1 is LNHDA and CDR2 is SQIVND (reference sequence). The CDR3 sequence: CASRSPRGQGISNQPQHF. The CDR3 DNA follows: TGTGCCAGTAGATCCCCCCGAGGACAGGGGATTAGCAATCAGCCCCAGCATTTT.

The chain couples TRBV20-1 to TRBJ2-4, with TRBD2 matching over 8 bases. The CDR3 runs 17 residues. Trimming took 0 bases from V and 0 from J; bases not matched to a gene: 7. CDR1 and CDR2 from the germline V gene are DFQATT and SNEGSKA (reference sequence). The CDR3 loop reads CSARDPIAGLAKNIQYF. CDR3 nucleotides: TGCAGTGCTAGAGATCCGATAGCGGGACTAGCCAAAAACATTCAGTACTTC.

The chain joins TRBV30 to TRBJ1-1, with D maybe TRBD1 (5 bases). Germline assignment: CDR1 GTSNPN and CDR2 SVGIG (reference sequence). The V end lost 1 base, the J end lost 2 bases, and 14 bases lay between the germline ends. There are 15 residues in the CDR3. CDR3 coding DNA: TGTGCCTGGAGTGCGACCCGGACACCTAACACTGAAGCTTTCTTT. Its translation is CAWSATRTPNTEAFF. Supplemented by reference TRBV30 and TRBJ1-1, the full variable domain reads SQTIHQWPATLVQPVGSPLSLECTVEGTSNPNLYWYRQAAGRGLQLLFYSVGIGQISSEVPQNLSASRPQDRQFILSSKKLLLSDSGFYLCAWSATRTPNTEAFFGQGTRLTVV.

Many counts were recorded for this clonotype. V and J are TRBV28 and TRBJ1-1; D gene uncertain. The CDR3 contains 16 residues. Trimming stripped 2 bases from V and 3 bases from J, with 16 bases between. The V gene's germline CDR1 is MDHEN and CDR2 SYDVKM. This CDR3 reads CASSLGSGVSDTEAFF. The CDR3, as DNA: TGTGCCAGCAGTTTAGGGTCCGGGGTATCGGACACTGAAGCTTTCTTT.

In this sample, this clonotype turned up a few times. The V and J genes are TRBV12-3 or TRBV12-4 and TRBJ1-1, with a weak D call TRBD1 (6 bases). CDR3 size: 13 residues. V lost 1 base and J 8 bases, leaving 11 bases between the germline ends. CDR3 sequence (DNA): TGTGCCAGCAGTTTAGGCAGGGGCGTCGAAGCTTTCTTT. It is translated as CASSLGRGVEAFF.

This clonotype came up a few times. The chain couples TRBV6-2 or TRBV6-3 to TRBJ1-2, with 9 nucleotides matching TRBD1. The CDR3 runs 16 residues. Germline CDR1 MNHEY, CDR2 SVGEGT. With V trimmed by 0 bases and J by 6 bases, 8 bases remained unmatched. CDR3 sequence: CASSYSWAGTGNGYTF. In DNA form, the CDR3 reads TGTGCCAGCAGTTACTCATGGGCCGGGACAGGGAATGGCTACACCTTC.

This clonotype was observed many times. The chain recombines TRBV20-1 with TRBJ2-5; 8 bases map to TRBD1. Germline assignment: CDR1 DFQATT and CDR2 SNEGSKA (reference sequence). J gave up 2 bases and V 5 bases, and 4 bases lay outside the gene matches. The CDR3 has 13 amino acids. In DNA, the CDR3 is TGCAGTGCTCTGACAGGGGCGCAAGAGACCCAGTACTTC. Encoded protein: CSALTGAQETQYF.

The genes are TRBV11-2 and TRBJ1-1; D call uncertain. The length of the CDR3 is 13 residues. Germline CDR1 and CDR2: SGHAT and FQNNGV. Trimming removed 1 base at V and 4 bases at J, with 7 bases between. In nucleotides, the CDR3 is TGTGCCAGCAGCTTAGTTCCGAGCACTGAAGCTTTCTTT. This encodes CASSLVPSTEAFF.

V is TRBV6-1 and J is TRBJ2-7; a weak D match, TRBD2 (6 bases). The CDR3 runs 15 residues. Trimming cost V 3 bases and J 2 bases, with 14 bases left between them. CDR1 and CDR2 from the germline V gene are MNHNS and SASEGT. The CDR3 loop is CASSDSWREPYEQYF. For the CDR3, the DNA is TGTGCCAGCAGTGATTCTTGGCGGGAACCCTACGAGCAGTACTTC.

The chain is built from TRBV9 and TRBJ2-5, with D perhaps given as TRBD1 or TRBD2 (6 bases each). The CDR3 runs to 14 residues. Deletions cut 0 bases from V and 5 bases from J, with 11 bases between. CDR1 SGDLS and CDR2 YYNGEE come from the germline V gene. The CDR3 bases are TGTGCCAGCAGCGTAGGTACAGGGAGGGAGACCCAGTACTTC. Translation: CASSVGTGRETQYF.